The 4 T cell receptor beta chains listed next were all sequenced from one sample in a study of T cell responses to AZD1222 COVID-19 vaccine. The table came from immunoSEQ multiplex PCR; TCRdb's copy has only in-frame clones and leaves some out. The table shows over 100,000 clones, with over 75% occurring only once. This specimen was peripheral blood, taken 28 days after the second dose of the MenACWY control vaccine. All receptors come from an adult who received the MenACWY meningococcal vaccine as a control.

V and J are TRBV3-1 (or the pseudogene TRBV3-2) and TRBJ2-1, with D maybe TRBD2 (6 bases). Trimming stripped 0 bases from V and 0 bases from J, with 15 bases between. The germline CDR1 and CDR2 sequences are LGHDT and YNNKEL (reference sequence). This CDR3 region has 18 residues. The CDR3 protein is CASSQDRRGGSSYNEQFF. CDR3 sequence (DNA): TGTGCCAGCAGCCAAGATCGTCGAGGAGGGTCCTCCTACAATGAGCAGTTCTTC.

This rearrangement joins TRBV7-3 to TRBJ1-2; no clear D. V dropped 1 base and J dropped 4 bases, with 10 bases sitting between them. The CDR3 length is 14 residues. Germline CDR1 is SGHTA and CDR2 is FQGTGA. CDR3 sequence: CASSLNSGPYGYTF. The CDR3 DNA reads as TGTGCCAGCAGCTTAAATTCCGGGCCCTATGGCTACACCTTC. Looking up the rest from reference TRBV7-3 and TRBJ1-2 gives the full variable domain: GAGVSQTPSNKVTEKGKYVELRCDPISGHTALYWYRQSLGQGPEFLIYFQGTGAADDSGLPNDRFFAVRPEGSVSTLKIQRTERGDSAVYLCASSLNSGPYGYTFGSGTRLTVV.

The chain has TRBV5-6 and TRBJ2-5, with TRBD1 matching 7 bases. Germline CDR1 and CDR2: SGHDT and YYEEEE. The CDR3 loop spans 16 amino acids. V was clipped by 0 bases and J by 2 bases; unmatched bases: 7. CDR3 sequence reads: CASSLARDSLQETQYF. As DNA, the CDR3 is TGTGCCAGCAGCTTGGCCCGGGACAGTTTACAAGAGACCCAGTACTTC.

The CDR3 sequence is CASSTSGDTGYTF. Here the CDR3 DNA reads TGTGCCAGCAGCACATCGGGGGACACTGGCTACACCTTC. V and J are TRBV7-9 and TRBJ1-2; a weak D match, TRBD1 (6 bases). This CDR3 spans 13 amino acids. Germline lookup yields CDR1 SEHNR and CDR2 FQNEAQ (reference sequence). Trimming left V 5 bases short and J 7 bases short, with 14 bases between.